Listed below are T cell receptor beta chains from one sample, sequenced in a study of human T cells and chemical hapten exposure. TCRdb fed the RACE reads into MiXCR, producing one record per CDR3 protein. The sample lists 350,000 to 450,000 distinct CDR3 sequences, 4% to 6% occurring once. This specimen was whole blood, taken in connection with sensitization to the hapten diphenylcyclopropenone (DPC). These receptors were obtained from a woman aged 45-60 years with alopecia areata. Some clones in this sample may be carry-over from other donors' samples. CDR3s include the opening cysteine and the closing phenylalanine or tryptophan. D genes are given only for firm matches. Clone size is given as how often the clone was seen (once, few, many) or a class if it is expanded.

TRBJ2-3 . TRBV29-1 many TGCAGCGTCAAGGACTCTGCGGGTACGCAGTATTTT CSVKDSAGTQYF
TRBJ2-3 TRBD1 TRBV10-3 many TGTGCCATCAGGTTGGGACAGGGAAACACAGATACGCAGTATTTT CAIRLGQGNTDTQYF
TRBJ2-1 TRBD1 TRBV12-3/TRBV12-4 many TGTGCCAGCAGTCCGCGGGACAGGGGAGGCAATGAGCAGTTCTTC CASSPRDRGGNEQFF
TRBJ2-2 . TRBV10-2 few TGCGCCAGCAGTGGTTGGACAGCACCGAACACCGGGGAGCTGTTTTTT CASSGWTAPNTGELFF
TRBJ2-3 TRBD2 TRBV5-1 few TGCGCCAGCAGCTTCAACCGACTAGCGGGAGATACGCAGTATTTT CASSFNRLAGDTQYF
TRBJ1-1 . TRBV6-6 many TGTGCCAGCAGTTACAGGGGGGTTGGCACTGAAGCTTTCTTT CASSYRGVGTEAFF
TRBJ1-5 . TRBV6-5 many TGTGCCAGCAGTTACGGACGCAATCAGCCCCAGCATTTT CASSYGRNQPQHF
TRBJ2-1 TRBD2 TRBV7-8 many TGTGCCAGCAGCTTAGGTACCGCGGGAGCCATCAATGAGCAGTTCTTC CASSLGTAGAINEQFF
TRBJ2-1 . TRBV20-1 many TGCAGTGCTAGAACTAATAGCGCGTTCGATGAGCAGTTCTTC CSARTNSAFDEQFF
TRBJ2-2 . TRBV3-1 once TGTGCCAGCAGCCAAGTCATCAGAACCGGGGAGCTGTTTTTT CASSQVIRTGELFF